The sequence of this T cell receptor (beta chain) was determined in a study of blood T cell repertoires in COVID-19. In the authors' workflow: The authors estimated nucleated cell counts from reference gene primer amplification. The method was immunoSEQ multiplex PCR; TCRdb's version includes in-frame clones alone and lacks a portion of them. V and J calls and clone size follow that table, whereas D and trimming were derived from the DNA. The table includes some 110,000 clones, approximately 80% detected once. The clonotype comes from a man aged 45 to 65 with acute or convalescent COVID-19. Sequenced input: peripheral blood.

CDR3: CASSSGQGAVTEAFF. The CDR3 bases are TGTGCCAGCAGCTCCGGACAGGGGGCCGTCACTGAAGCTTTCTTT. The chain is built from TRBV11-2 and TRBJ1-1; TRBD1 aligns across 11 bases. V was pared by 4 bases and J by 4 bases, with 5 bases of the junction left unmatched. This CDR3 contains 15 residues. The germline gives CDR1 SGHAT, CDR2 FQNNGV.